This TCR beta chain was obtained from a study of T cells in Graves' hyperthyroidism and ophthalmopathy (dated by TCRdb to 2018 to 2020). Context from the whole study: Peripheral blood was collected at initial diagnosis, before any treatment. A discovery cohort of about a hundred patients, 43 with Graves' ophthalmopathy and about 58 with stable Graves' hyperthyroidism, was used to find distinguishing TCR V-J signatures. An independent validation cohort of fewer than 20 hyperthyroidism patients and 17 patients who later progressed to ophthalmopathy tested prospective prediction of ophthalmopathy. For training and testing, the 100 or so patients in the discovery cohort were randomly divided in a 7:3 ratio. The study also compared thyroid tissue and blood T-cell repertoires from a handful of Graves' hyperthyroidism patients. Following sampling, methimazole starting at 30 mg daily was given to hyperthyroidism patients, and high-dose intravenous methylprednisolone was given to ophthalmopathy patients. According to the paper, TCR Vbeta CDR3 sequencing was carried out on over 130 peripheral blood samples, which came from 40 to 45 ophthalmopathy, around 75 hyperthyroidism and some 17 progressor patients. Study-wide findings and limitations: Sample size was not statistically predetermined, and investigators were not blinded to group allocation. In cross-validation, a model built on a 13 V-J signature told ophthalmopathy apart from stable hyperthyroidism with 85% to 90% sensitivity and around 84% specificity, and in testing the same model reached 80%/75%. In validation, the model predicted progression to ophthalmopathy with just under 71% sensitivity and less than 75% specificity, a median of around six months before onset. Most expanded thyroid clonotypes (frequency above 0.001) were also detected in blood, suggesting blood repertoires may reflect thyroid immune responses.

To note about this clonotype: Its recognized antigen is unknown. Per-nucleotide qualities are absent, and no much larger clonotype sits a single base away.

The germline ends are 4 bases apart after V is trimmed by 0 bases and J by 0 bases. The CDR3 runs 14 amino acids, cysteine and phenylalanine included. Only the CDR3 part of the read is kept: 42 bases, read in frame from the first base. The germline V gene supplies CDR1 MGHRA and CDR2 YSYEKL. The TCR beta CDR3 regions were amplified from the RNA transcripts. A first-round RT-PCR of the TCR CDR3 used the HTBI primer set with the Qiagen OneStep RT-PCR kit. A second multiplex PCR round built the libraries, followed by size selection and purification. The libraries were sequenced on an Illumina HiSeq2000 using paired-end 100 bp reads. The original methods were these. SOAPnuke was used to process the raw data, with reads discarded if the reads contained adapters or uncalled bases, had a mean Phred below 15, or lacked an exact constant-primer or identifier match. COPE v1.2.5 was used to merge the high-quality paired reads, and each unique nucleotide sequence was defined as a clonotype. MiTCR v1.1 was used to align the clonotypes against IMGT TRBV, TRBD and TRBJ reference segments. The analysis was restricted to V-J combinations with a frequency above 0.0001, which together covered roughly 99% of the repertoires. The TCS score was defined as F50 (clonal expansion) divided by E x V (chaos), with BLOSUM62-based TCRdist calculated between CDR3 peptides within each V-J. Welch's t-statistics and random forest reduced fewer than 550 V-J features to 13, which were used in a naive Bayes classifier (R e1071). TCRdb reran the public reads through fastp at Q25 and MiXCR, keeping productive beta chains. One record per CDR3 amino acid sequence lists the most common genes and DNA. TCRdb's processing, not the authors', yielded these V and J calls. The table for this sample lists about 640,000 distinct CDR3 sequences; more than 20% of them were counted only once. Together, the top ten hold over 30% of the sample.

Moderately to severely active disease, a Clinical Activity Score of at least 3, a NOSPECS grade of at least 4, and a duration under 3 months were present in ophthalmopathy patients. The study excluded patients with uncontrolled infections, other autoimmune diseases, pregnancy or lactation. Diagnoses were established on the basis of clinical symptoms, serum thyroxine and TRAb, thyroid ultrasound, and orbital computed tomography. PBMCs were separated from over 9 ml of fresh peripheral blood using Ficoll-Paque density gradient centrifugation. Trizol reagent was used to extract total RNA, and RNA quality was then checked on an Agilent 2100 Bioanalyzer.

The chain is assembled from TRBV4-1 and TRBJ2-3; no D gene call is confident. The TCR comes from a man between 25 and 39 years old with Graves' ophthalmopathy. The sample consisted of blood. The nucleotide sequence is TGCGCCAGCAGCCAAGATACTAGCACAGATACGCAGTATTTT. Protein translation: CASSQDTSTDTQYF.